The T cell receptor (beta chain) described here comes from a study of T-cell reconstitution after alpha-beta-depleted transplantation in children. The V gene end was trimmed by 3 bases and the J gene end by 3 bases; junction bases not matched to a gene: 7. This CDR3 comprises 15 residues. This clonotype turned up a few times. This CDR3 is missing its conserved last phenylalanine or tryptophan, likely due to a read error. It was with unique molecular identifiers that the TCRbeta library was prepared. Using its own MiXCR run on the PCR reads, TCRdb lists one record per CDR3 protein. In the table there are fewer than 400,000 distinct CDR3 sequences, roughly 21% of which are singletons.

The chain joins TRBV12-3 or TRBV12-4 to TRBJ1-2; 7 nucleotides agree with TRBD1. Sequencing was performed on PBMCs from the stem cell graft donor, taken from the stem cell graft. This TCR was sampled from a human donor who donated a stem cell graft to a child with acute myeloid leukemia. CDR3 coding DNA: TGTGCCAGCAGTTTGGCGCGGGACAGTTACTATGGCTACACCTCC. Translated: CASSLARDSYYGYTS.